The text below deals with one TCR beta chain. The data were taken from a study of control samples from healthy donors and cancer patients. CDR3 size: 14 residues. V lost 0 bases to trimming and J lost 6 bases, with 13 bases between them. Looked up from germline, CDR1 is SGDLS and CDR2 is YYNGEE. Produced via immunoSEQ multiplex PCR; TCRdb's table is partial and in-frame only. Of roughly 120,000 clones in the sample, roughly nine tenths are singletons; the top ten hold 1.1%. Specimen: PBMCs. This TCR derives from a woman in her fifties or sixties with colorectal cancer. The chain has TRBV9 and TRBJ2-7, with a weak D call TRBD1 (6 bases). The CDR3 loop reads CASSVEVEGVEQYF. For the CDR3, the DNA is TGTGCCAGCAGCGTAGAAGTCGAGGGGGTCGAGCAGTACTTC.